This T cell receptor beta chain was identified during a study of post-analysis software for immune sequencing data. About the research overall: There were relapsing-remitting, secondary progressive and progressive-relapsing multiple sclerosis among the disease courses included. Overall study results and limits: Relative to controls, patients had a few TRBV segments at higher frequency, with TRBV5-6, TRBV5-1 and TRBV20-1 among these. When the samples were clustered directly with F measure, those that had been prepared in the same batch showed strong co-clustering.

Built from TCR beta cDNA, the libraries had unique molecular identifiers in them. Some 500,000 cDNA molecules were recovered from an input of about 0.85 to 11 million T cells. Via MiXCR, TCRdb re-called the PCR reads, giving one row per CDR3 protein. The data hold hundreds of thousands of distinct CDR3 sequences, with around 44% observed a single time. Details on this clonotype: What it binds is unknown.

The V gene end was trimmed by 0 bases and the J gene end by 6 bases; junction bases not matched to a gene: 22. Germline values: CDR1 SGHTA, CDR2 FQGTGA. This CDR3 spans 21 amino acids. This sequence joins TRBV7-3 and TRBJ1-2; 10 nucleotides line up with TRBD1. The sequencing input was blood. The sequence derives from a girl aged 5-17 years with multiple sclerosis. CDR3 sequence reads: CASSLTPLFRRPGQGPNGYTF. CDR3 in DNA: TGTGCCAGCAGCTTAACCCCTCTATTCCGCAGGCCGGGACAGGGGCCTAATGGCTACACCTTC.